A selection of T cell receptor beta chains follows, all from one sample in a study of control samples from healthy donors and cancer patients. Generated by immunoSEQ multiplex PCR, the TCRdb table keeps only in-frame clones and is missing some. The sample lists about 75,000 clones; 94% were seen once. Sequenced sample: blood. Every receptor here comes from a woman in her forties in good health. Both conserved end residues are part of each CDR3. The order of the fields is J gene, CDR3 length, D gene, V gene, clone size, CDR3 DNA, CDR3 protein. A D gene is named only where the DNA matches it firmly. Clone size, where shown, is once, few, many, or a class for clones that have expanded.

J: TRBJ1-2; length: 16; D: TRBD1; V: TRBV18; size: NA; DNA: TGTGCCAGCTCACCCCCGGGACAGGGGGCGCAAGGAGGCTACACCTTC; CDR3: CASSPPGQGAQGGYTF
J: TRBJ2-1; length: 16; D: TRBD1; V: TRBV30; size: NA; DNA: TGTGCCTGGAATGGGGTCGAGGACAGGGCCTACAATGAGCAGTTCTTC; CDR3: CAWNGVEDRAYNEQFF
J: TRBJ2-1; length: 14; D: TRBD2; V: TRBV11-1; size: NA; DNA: TGTGCCAGCAGCCAGACTAGCGCAGGCAGTGAGCAGTTCTTC; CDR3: CASSQTSAGSEQFF
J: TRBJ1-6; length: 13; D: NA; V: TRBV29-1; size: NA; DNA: TGCAGCGTTGGTAACAGCCCCAATTCACCCCTCCACTTT; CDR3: CSVGNSPNSPLHF
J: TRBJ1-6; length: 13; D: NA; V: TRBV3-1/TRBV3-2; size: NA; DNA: TGTGCCAGCAGTAAAGGGAAGGGATCACCCCTCCACTTT; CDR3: CASSKGKGSPLHF
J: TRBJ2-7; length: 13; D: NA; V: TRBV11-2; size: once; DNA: TGTGCCAGCAGCTTAGGAGGGAACTACGAGCAGTACTTC; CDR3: CASSLGGNYEQYF
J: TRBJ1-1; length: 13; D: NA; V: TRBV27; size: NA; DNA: TGTGCCAGCAGTTTATACCAGAACACTGAAGCTTTCTTT; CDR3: CASSLYQNTEAFF
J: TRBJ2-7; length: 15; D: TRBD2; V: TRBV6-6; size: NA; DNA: TGTGCCAGCAGTTACGGATCGGGAGGGACCTACGAGCAGTACTTC; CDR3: CASSYGSGGTYEQYF
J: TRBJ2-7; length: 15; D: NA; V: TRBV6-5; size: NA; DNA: TGTGCCAGCACCCCCCGGAGGGACAGCTCCTACGAGCAGTACTTC; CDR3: CASTPRRDSSYEQYF
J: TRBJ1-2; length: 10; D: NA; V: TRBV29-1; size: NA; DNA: TGCAGCGTTGGCACAGAAGGCTACACCTTC; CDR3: CSVGTEGYTF
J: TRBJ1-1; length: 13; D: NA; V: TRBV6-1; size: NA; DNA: TGTGCCAGCAGTGAATTGAGGGAAGTGGAGGCTTTCTTT; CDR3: CASSELREVEAFF
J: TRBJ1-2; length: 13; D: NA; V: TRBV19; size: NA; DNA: TGTGCCAGCACCAGCCGGGCCCGGGGTGGCTACACCTTC; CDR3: CASTSRARGGYTF
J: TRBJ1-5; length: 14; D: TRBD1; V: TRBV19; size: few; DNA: TGTGCCAGTAGTATTACAGGGGGCAATCAGCCCCAGCATTTT; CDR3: CASSITGGNQPQHF
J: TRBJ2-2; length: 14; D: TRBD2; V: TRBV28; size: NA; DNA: TGTGCCAGCACGGCGGGGGGATACACCGGGGAGCTGTTTTTT; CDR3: CASTAGGYTGELFF
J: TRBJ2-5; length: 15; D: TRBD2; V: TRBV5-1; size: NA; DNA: TGCGCCAGCAGCTACGGACTAGCGGGGGAAGAGACCCAGTACTTC; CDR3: CASSYGLAGEETQYF
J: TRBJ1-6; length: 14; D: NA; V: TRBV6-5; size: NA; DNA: TGTGCCAGCAGTTACTCGAATCGGAATTCACCCCTCCACTTT; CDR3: CASSYSNRNSPLHF
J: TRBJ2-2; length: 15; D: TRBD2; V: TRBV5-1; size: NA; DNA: TGCGCCAGCAATCCGGGACTAGATAACACCGGGGAGCTGTTTTTT; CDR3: CASNPGLDNTGELFF
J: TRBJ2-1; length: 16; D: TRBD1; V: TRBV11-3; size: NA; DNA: TGTGCCAGCAGCTCCACTCCGGGACAGGGGGCGAGTGAGCAGTTCTTC; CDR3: CASSSTPGQGASEQFF
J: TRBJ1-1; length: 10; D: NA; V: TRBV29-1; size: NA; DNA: TGCAGCGTTGTCAGGGAATCGGCTTTCTTT; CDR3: CSVVRESAFF
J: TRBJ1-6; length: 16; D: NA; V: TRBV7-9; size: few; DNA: TGTGCCAGCAGCAAACAGGGTTTCAGGCTGTATTCACCCCTCCACTTT; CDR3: CASSKQGFRLYSPLHF
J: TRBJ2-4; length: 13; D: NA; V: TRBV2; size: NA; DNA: TGTGCCAGCAGTGAGGGCCTGAGAAACATTCAGTACTTC; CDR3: CASSEGLRNIQYF
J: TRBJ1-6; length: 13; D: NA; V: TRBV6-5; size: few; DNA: TGTGCCAGCAGGTGGGCAAGCGATTCACCCCTCCACTTT; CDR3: CASRWASDSPLHF
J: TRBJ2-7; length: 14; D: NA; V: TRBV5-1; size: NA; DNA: TGCGCCAGCAGCTTGGGGACGGAGGGTATCGAGCAGTACTTC; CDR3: CASSLGTEGIEQYF
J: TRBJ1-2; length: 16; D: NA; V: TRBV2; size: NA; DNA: TGTGCCAGCACTCCTCTAGACGGCGACCTTAACTATGGCTACACCTTC; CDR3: CASTPLDGDLNYGYTF
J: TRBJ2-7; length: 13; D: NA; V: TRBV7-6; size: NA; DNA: TGTGCCAGCAGCTTAGACCTACTCTACGAGCAGTACTTC; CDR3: CASSLDLLYEQYF
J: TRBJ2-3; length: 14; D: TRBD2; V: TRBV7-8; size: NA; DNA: TGTGCCAGCAGCCCGGGGACTAGCGGAAATACGCAGTATTTT; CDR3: CASSPGTSGNTQYF
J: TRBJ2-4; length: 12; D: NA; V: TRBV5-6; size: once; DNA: TGTGCCAGCAGCTCTCTAAAAAGCATTCAGTACTTC; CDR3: CASSSLKSIQYF
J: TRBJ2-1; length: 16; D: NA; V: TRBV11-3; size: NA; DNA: TGTGCCAGCAGCTCGCCGGGCGTTAGCTCCTACAATGAGCAGTTCTTC; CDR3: CASSSPGVSSYNEQFF
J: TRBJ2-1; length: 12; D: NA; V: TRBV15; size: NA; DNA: TGTGCCACCAGCAGAGCGAGGGAGGAGCAGTTCTTC; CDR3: CATSRAREEQFF
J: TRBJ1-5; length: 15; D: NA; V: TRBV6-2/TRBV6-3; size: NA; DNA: TGTGCCAGCAGTTACCGGGCAGGGGTCGGTCAGCCCCAGCATTTT; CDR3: CASSYRAGVGQPQHF
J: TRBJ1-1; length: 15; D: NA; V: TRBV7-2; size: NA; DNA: TGTGCCAGCAGCTTTACCGGGACAATTAACACTGAAGCTTTCTTT; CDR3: CASSFTGTINTEAFF
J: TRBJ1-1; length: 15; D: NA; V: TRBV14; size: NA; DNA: TGTGCCAGCAGCATCTTCCGACAGACGAACACTGAAGCTTTCTTT; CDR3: CASSIFRQTNTEAFF
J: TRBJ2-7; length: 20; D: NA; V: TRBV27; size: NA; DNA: TGTGCCAGCAGTTTTTTGGGGGGGAGATATCAAGACAGGGCCTATTACGAGCAGTACTTC; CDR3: CASSFLGGRYQDRAYYEQYF
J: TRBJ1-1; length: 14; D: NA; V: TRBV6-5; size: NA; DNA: TGTGCCAGCACCCACAGGACTAGGAACACTGAAGCTTTCTTT; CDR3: CASTHRTRNTEAFF
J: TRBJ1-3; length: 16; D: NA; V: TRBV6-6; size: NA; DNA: TGTGCCAGCAGTGACTCTGACACTGACTCTGGAAACACCATATATTTT; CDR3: CASSDSDTDSGNTIYF
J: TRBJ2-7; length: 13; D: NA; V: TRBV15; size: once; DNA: TGTGCCACCAGCAGAGCGAGCGCCTACGAGCAGTACTTC; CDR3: CATSRASAYEQYF
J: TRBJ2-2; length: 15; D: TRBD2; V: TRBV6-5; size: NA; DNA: TGTGCCAGCAGTCTTAGCGGGAAGGCCACCGGGGAGCTGTTTTTT; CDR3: CASSLSGKATGELFF
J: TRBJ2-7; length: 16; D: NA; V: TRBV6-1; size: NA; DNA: TGTGCCAGCAGTGATTTTATTAGGGGGTTTCGGTACGAGCAGTACTTC; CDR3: CASSDFIRGFRYEQYF
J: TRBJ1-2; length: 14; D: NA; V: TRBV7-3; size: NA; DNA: TGTGCCAGCAGCTCGACCGGACTAGGGAGTGGCTACACCTTC; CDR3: CASSSTGLGSGYTF
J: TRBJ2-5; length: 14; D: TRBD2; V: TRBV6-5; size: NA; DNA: TGTGCCAGCAGTCATAGCGGGAGCCCAGAGACCCAGTACTTC; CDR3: CASSHSGSPETQYF
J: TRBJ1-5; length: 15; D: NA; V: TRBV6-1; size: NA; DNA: TGTGCCAGCAGTGAAGCCCTCTGGGGGAATCAGCCCCAGCATTTT; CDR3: CASSEALWGNQPQHF